The 17 T cell receptor beta chains below come from one sample, sequenced in a study of blood T cells in healthy people across ages. The second PCR ran roughly 7 to 12 cycles with a sample-barcoded 5' primer and J-beta primers. TCRdb recomputed calls from the 5' RACE reads with MiXCR, one row per CDR3 protein. The sample has about 930,000 distinct CDR3 sequences, just under 30% seen once. These sequences were also reported in another study, on T cells of mothers and their children.

The sample consisted of blood. The receptors here all came from a woman between 35 and 50 years old in good health.

V gene TRBV5-1 combines with J gene TRBJ2-1, with D possibly being TRBD1 or TRBD2 (5 bases each). This CDR3 region has 19 residues. Germline values: CDR1 SGHRS, CDR2 YFSETQ. Trimming stripped 0 bases from V and 0 bases from J, with 19 bases between. CDR3 DNA: TGCGCCAGCAGCTTGGAAGGTGGAGTGGGGACGGGCTCCTACAATGAGCAGTTCTTC. Its protein is CASSLEGGVGTGSYNEQFF.

This chain links TRBV4-3 with TRBJ2-7; TRBD1 agrees at 8 bases. The DNA end is a closer match to TRBJ2-5, so the J assignment may be wrong. Germline lookup yields CDR1 LGHNA and CDR2 YSLEER. The CDR3 runs 17 residues. DNA for the CDR3: TGCGCCAGCAGCCAAGATTATTACGGGACAGGTGGAGAGACCCAGTACTTC. Its translation: CASSQDYYGTGGETQYF.

This clonotype was found a few times. The CDR3 region has the DNA TGTGCCAGCGTCGCAGATACGCAGTATTTT. Residues: CASVADTQYF. The J gene is TRBJ2-3, the V gene TRBV2; D gene uncertain. CDR3 size: 10 residues. The V end lost 8 bases, the J end lost 4 bases, and 4 bases lay between the germline ends. Germline lookup yields CDR1 SNHLY and CDR2 FYNNEI.

This clonotype has at least ten counts. V usage is TRBV27 and J usage is TRBJ2-4; D might be TRBD2 (6 bases). The germline CDR1 and CDR2 sequences are MNHEY and SMNVEV (reference sequence). The length of the CDR3 is 15 residues. The V end was cut by 2 bases, the J end by 6 bases, with 14 bases between. The CDR3 DNA follows: TGTGCCAGCAGTTTAAGTGGGGGGATGGGAAACATTCAGTACTTC. It yields the protein CASSLSGGMGNIQYF.

The chain links TRBV29-1 to TRBJ2-1; 13 bases map to TRBD2. This CDR3 region has 13 residues. Germline V gives CDR1 SQVTM, CDR2 ANQGSEA. The CDR3 DNA follows: TGCAGTACTAGCGGGGGGGCCTACAATGAGCAGTTCTTC. Its protein product is CSTSGGAYNEQFF.

This clonotype has just a few counts. This chain connects TRBV4-2 to TRBJ2-7, with D possibly matching TRBD1 (5 bases). Germline lookup yields CDR1 LGHNA and CDR2 YNFKEQ. The CDR3 is 13 residues long. The germline V and J ends were trimmed by 2 bases and 5 bases, with 10 bases remaining between them. CDR3 DNA: TGTGCCAGCAGCCAATCTGGGGCCCACGAGCAGTACTTC. The encoded protein is CASSQSGAHEQYF.

The CDR3 reads CSVVHPGRETQYF. The CDR3 nucleotides read TGCAGCGTTGTTCACCCAGGGCGGGAGACCCAGTACTTC. The chain employs TRBV29-1 and TRBJ2-5, with a tentative D call TRBD1 (5 bases). The V end was cut by 4 bases, the J end by 5 bases, with 14 bases between. Germline loops: CDR1 SQVTM, CDR2 ANQGSEA. The CDR3 contains 13 residues.

A single count supports this clonotype. This rearrangement joins TRBV29-1 to TRBJ1-1, with D hard to call. CDR3 length equals 11 residues. V dropped 2 bases and J dropped 6 bases, with 7 bases sitting between them. Looked up from germline, CDR1 is SQVTM and CDR2 is ANQGSEA. CDR3 coding DNA: TGCAGCGTTGAACCTTCGGCTGAAGCTTTCTTT. It is translated as CSVEPSAEAFF.

This chain uses TRBV24-1 with TRBJ1-5; D is uncertain. Germline V lookup: CDR1 KGHDR, CDR2 SFDVKD. The CDR3 is 14 amino acids. Trimming removed 10 bases from V and 4 bases from J, with 16 bases in between. The CDR3 region has the DNA TGTGCCACAAGCGATACCCAGGTTAATCAGCCCCAGCATTTT. Residues: CATSDTQVNQPQHF.

The sample holds many counts of this clonotype. The V and J genes are TRBV7-2 and TRBJ2-1; 10 bases align to TRBD2. The CDR3 is 16 residues long. The junction had 7 bases not matched to a gene; V was cut back by 1 base and J by 7 bases. Per the germline V gene, CDR1 is SGHTA and CDR2 is FQGNSA. CDR3 sequence: CASSLGSASGGNEQFF. CDR3 DNA: TGTGCCAGCAGCTTAGGTTCGGCTAGCGGGGGAAATGAGCAGTTCTTC.

This clonotype was counted only a few times. The chain combines TRBV27 with TRBJ2-5; TRBD1 might be the D (6 bases). This CDR3 contains 15 residues. The V and J ends lost 8 bases and 2 bases respectively, with 18 bases between them. CDR1 MNHEY and CDR2 SMNVEV come from the germline V gene (reference sequence). The chain's CDR3 is CASGDRGLRQETQYF. The CDR3 nucleotides read TGTGCCAGCGGTGATAGGGGGTTACGGCAAGAGACCCAGTACTTC.

This chain uses TRBV29-1 with TRBJ2-7; TRBD2 matches at 8 bases. Germline CDR1 SQVTM, CDR2 ANQGSEA. This CDR3 has 15 residues. After removal of 4 bases from V and 2 bases from J, the junction contained 10 bases not matched to a gene. CDR3 sequence reads: CSVAGGTLGAYEQYF. The CDR3, as DNA: TGCAGCGTTGCGGGGGGGACTCTGGGCGCCTACGAGCAGTACTTC.

This clonotype came up a few times. The J gene is TRBJ2-1, the V gene TRBV5-1; D is unclear. The V end was cut by 0 bases, the J end by 10 bases, with 11 bases between. The germline gives CDR1 SGHRS, CDR2 YFSETQ. This CDR3 is built from 13 residues. Here the CDR3 reads CASSLELTPEQFF. CDR3 DNA: TGCGCCAGCAGCTTGGAGTTGACTCCCGAGCAGTTCTTC.

This chain joins TRBV29-1 and TRBJ2-1; D perhaps matches TRBD2 (5 bases). Per the germline V gene, CDR1 is SQVTM and CDR2 is ANQGSEA. This CDR3 comprises 18 residues. V was shortened by 1 base and J by 7 bases, with 26 bases between the two germline ends. The CDR3 here is CSVEGSTVGLFVGNEQFF. For the CDR3, the DNA is TGCAGCGTTGAAGGTTCCACCGTCGGACTGTTTGTTGGGAATGAGCAGTTCTTC.

The chain has TRBV7-9 and TRBJ2-5, with TRBD2 matching over 14 bases. CDR3 length equals 17 residues. Germline CDR1 reads SEHNR; CDR2 reads FQNEAQ (reference sequence). V lost 7 bases, J lost 4 bases, and 11 bases stayed unmatched. The CDR3 region is CASNSGVTSGRGETQYF. Written as DNA, the CDR3 is TGTGCCAGCAACTCAGGGGTGACTAGCGGGAGGGGAGAGACCCAGTACTTC.

This clonotype was observed a handful of times. The chain combines TRBV18 with TRBJ2-3; D is unresolved. The germline V gene has CDR1 KGHSH and CDR2 LQKENI. V dropped 2 bases and J dropped 0 bases, with 12 bases sitting between them. This CDR3 comprises 16 residues. The CDR3 loop is CASSPRQEYSTDTQYF. CDR3 DNA sequence: TGTGCCAGCTCACCAAGGCAGGAGTATAGCACAGATACGCAGTATTTT.

This clonotype showed up just a few times. This rearrangement joins TRBV20-1 to TRBJ2-5; 11 bases are shared with TRBD2. The length of the CDR3 is 16 residues. The V segment lost 6 bases and the J segment 4 bases; nucleotides outside the gene matches: 13. Germline V CDR1 and CDR2: DFQATT, SNEGSKA (reference sequence). CDR3 nucleotides: TGCAGTGCCTACCCGACTAGCGGGGCGTCCCGAGAGACCCAGTACTTC. As protein: CSAYPTSGASRETQYF.